Below, 16 T cell receptor beta chains from the same sample are listed, as sequenced in a study of shared clonotypes between healthy human individuals. The table came from immunoSEQ multiplex PCR; TCRdb's copy has only in-frame clones and leaves some out. This sample yields 2 million to 2.5 million clones, of which around 95% are seen a single time; approximately 0.13% belongs to the top ten. Material: naive CD4+ T cells sorted from blood. As for subset: CD45RA+ positively selected. These receptors were collected from a man between 18 and 35 years old in good health.

V is TRBV7-2 and J is TRBJ1-5; 7 bases are a match to TRBD1. Trimming took 5 bases from V and 7 from J; bases not matched to a gene: 8. Germline assignment: CDR1 SGHTA and CDR2 FQGNSA. This CDR3 has 14 amino acids. DNA of the CDR3: TGTGCCAGCAGCCGGAACAGGGGCGGCCAGCCCCAGCATTTT. This translates into CASSRNRGGQPQHF. Filled out from reference TRBV7-2 and TRBJ1-5, the complete variable domain reads GAGVSQSPSNKVTEKGKDVELRCDPISGHTALYWYRQSLGQGLEFLIYFQGNSAPDKSGLPSDRFSAERTGGSVSTLTIQRTQQEDSAVYLCASSRNRGGQPQHFGDGTRLSIL.

The CDR3 is CASSYGLAGGGEQYF. The CDR3 DNA is TGTGCCAGCAGTTACGGGCTAGCGGGAGGCGGCGAGCAGTACTTC. The chain combines TRBV6-6 with TRBJ2-7, with 11 bases lining up with TRBD2. Germline-derived CDR1 and CDR2 are MNHNY and SVGAGI (reference sequence). J lost 6 bases, V lost 2 bases, and 6 bases had no gene match. This CDR3 comprises 15 residues.

The table lists this clone with a count of one. The V gene is TRBV5-1, the J gene TRBJ2-1, with 9 nucleotides matching TRBD1. Germline V gives CDR1 SGHRS, CDR2 YFSETQ. Trimming at V came to 0 bases and at J to 7 bases, leaving 11 bases not matched to a gene. This CDR3 region has 17 residues. CDR3 in DNA: TGCGCCAGCAGCTTGGGTACGGGGACAGGGCCAAGTAATGAGCAGTTCTTC. As protein: CASSLGTGTGPSNEQFF. Filled out from reference TRBV5-1 and TRBJ2-1, the complete variable domain reads KAGVTQTPRYLIKTRGQQVTLSCSPISGHRSVSWYQQTPGQGLQFLFEYFSETQRNKGNFPGRFSGRQFSNSRSEMNVSTLELGDSALYLCASSLGTGTGPSNEQFFGPGTRLTVL.

The J gene is TRBJ2-7, the V gene TRBV29-1, with TRBD1 matching over 7 bases. V lost 6 bases and J lost 2; bases outside the gene matches: 4. CDR3 length: 12 amino acids. In germline, CDR1 is SQVTM, CDR2 ANQGSEA. The CDR3 region is CSVSQGAYEQYF. The CDR3 nucleotides read TGCAGCGTCTCCCAGGGGGCCTACGAGCAGTACTTC.

The chain couples TRBV27 to TRBJ2-7, with D perhaps matching TRBD1 or TRBD2 (6 bases each). The V end lost 0 bases, the J end lost 8 bases, and 14 bases lay between the germline ends. Germline lookup yields CDR1 MNHEY and CDR2 SMNVEV (reference sequence). The CDR3 has 14 amino acids. The CDR3 region has the DNA TGTGCCAGCAGTTTATCGGGGGGCCGAACCAAGCAGTACTTC. Translation: CASSLSGGRTKQYF.

This clone was detected once. In the same sample, other DNA sequences code for this CDR3. The CDR3 loop is CASGEGETQYF. The CDR3 DNA reads as TGTGCCTCGGGCGAAGGAGAGACCCAGTACTTC. The genes are TRBV30 and TRBJ2-5; D is ambiguous. The CDR3 contains 11 residues. V shed 7 bases and J shed 4 bases, with 10 bases lying between them. CDR1 is GTSNPN and CDR2 is SVGIG in the germline V gene (reference sequence).

CDR3 in amino acids: CASSPRQGTSGRSYEQYF. Here the CDR3 DNA reads TGTGCCAGCAGCCCCCGACAGGGAACTAGCGGCCGCTCCTACGAGCAGTACTTC. The rearrangement joins TRBV21-1 to TRBJ2-7; the table gives TRBD2 as D, unverified against the DNA. TRBV21-1 is described as a pseudogene. CDR3 length: 18 amino acids.

V gene TRBV10-3 combines with J gene TRBJ2-5; 10 positions match TRBD2. This CDR3 spans 13 amino acids. V trimming: 5 bases; J trimming: 5 bases; junction bases outside the gene matches: 2. CDR1 and CDR2 from the germline V gene are ENHRY and SYGVKD. This CDR3 is CAISSGREETQYF. The DNA of the CDR3 is TGTGCCATCAGTAGCGGGAGGGAGGAGACCCAGTACTTC.

The chain recombines TRBV4-1 with TRBJ2-5, with D perhaps TRBD2 (5 bases). Trimming pared 4 bases from V and 10 bases from J, leaving 28 bases between. The CDR3 spans 17 residues. Germline CDR1 is MGHRA and CDR2 is YSYEKL. CDR3: CASSPSPLAGTSMSQYF. The DNA of the CDR3 is TGCGCCAGCAGCCCCTCCCCCTTGGCGGGCACCTCGATGAGCCAGTACTTC.

V gene TRBV13 combines with J gene TRBJ2-3, with D unresolved. CDR1 PRHDT and CDR2 FYEKMQ come from the germline V gene (reference sequence). Trimming pared 5 bases from V and 6 bases from J, leaving 6 bases between. This CDR3 has 11 amino acids. DNA for the CDR3: TGTGCCAGCAGCGCCGGGGATACGCAGTATTTT. Translation gives CASSAGDTQYF.

The genes are TRBV6-1 and TRBJ1-6; D remains unclear. The CDR3 consists of 14 residues. The V end lost 0 bases, the J end lost 10 bases, and 10 bases lay between the germline ends. Per germline, CDR1 MNHNS and CDR2 SASEGT. The CDR3 DNA sequence: TGTGCCAGCAGTGAAGCACCTACTCGATCACCCCTCCACTTT. This encodes CASSEAPTRSPLHF.

CDR3 nucleotide sequence: TGTGCCAGCAGCTTAGACGGCTCTGGAAACACCATATATTTT. As protein: CASSLDGSGNTIYF. This chain uses TRBV11-3 with TRBJ1-3, with D hard to call. Trimming left V 0 bases short and J 0 bases short, with 3 bases between. In germline, CDR1 is SGHNT, CDR2 YENEEA. This CDR3 contains 14 residues.

For this clone: Other DNA sequences in the sample encode the same CDR3. This rearrangement joins TRBV6-1 to TRBJ1-4; 7 bases line up with TRBD1. The J segment lost 4 bases and the V segment lost 4 bases, leaving 3 bases of the junction unmatched. This CDR3 has 14 amino acids. CDR1 and CDR2 from the germline V gene are MNHNS and SASEGT. The CDR3 region is CASSGQGGNEKLFF. CDR3 sequence (DNA): TGTGCCAGCAGTGGCCAGGGGGGTAATGAAAAACTGTTTTTT.

V usage is TRBV9 and J usage is TRBJ1-3; tentative D call: TRBD1 (5 bases). The germline V gene has CDR1 SGDLS and CDR2 YYNGEE. The CDR3 has 14 residues. V lost 2 bases and J 4 bases, leaving 10 bases between the germline ends. The DNA of the CDR3 is TGTGCCAGCAGCGTTAAGGGGTCCGGAAACACCATATATTTT. As protein: CASSVKGSGNTIYF.

The chain carries TRBV18 and TRBJ2-3; unclear D gene. Germline values: CDR1 KGHSH, CDR2 LQKENI. Trimming pared 3 bases from V and 4 bases from J, leaving 8 bases between. CDR3 size: 13 residues. This CDR3 is CASSPPPADTQYF. CDR3 DNA: TGTGCCAGCTCACCTCCCCCGGCAGATACGCAGTATTTT. The full variable domain, with the rest looked up from reference TRBV18 and TRBJ2-3, is NAGVMQNPRHLVRRRGQEARLRCSPMKGHSHVYWYRQLPEEGLKFMVYLQKENIIDESGMPKERFSAEFPKEGPSILRIQQVVRGDSAAYFCASSPPPADTQYFGPGTRLTVL.

This clone was counted once. This sequence joins TRBV29-1 and TRBJ1-1; 8 bases match TRBD1. Germline loops: CDR1 SQVTM, CDR2 ANQGSEA. J was trimmed by 1 base and V by 7 bases; bases with no gene match: 5. The CDR3 consists of 13 residues. CDR3 nucleotides: TGCAGCGGAACTGGGACAGGGAACACTGAAGCTTTCTTT. Its protein product is CSGTGTGNTEAFF.